This TCR beta chain comes out of a study of identical twins. Turning to this clonotype: Its antigen is currently unknown.

Using its own MiXCR run on the 5' RACE reads, TCRdb lists one record per CDR3 protein. Among 1.5 million to 2 million distinct CDR3 sequences listed, 25% to 35% were seen once. This CDR3 has 15 amino acids. Trimming left V 2 bases short and J 8 bases short, with 15 bases between. CDR1 and CDR2 from the germline V gene are SGHVS and FQNEAQ. Study outcomes and limitations: Conclusions were based on cross-sectional statistical analysis, without following the same donors. Those out-of-frame alpha sequences shared by twins showed an excess of low generation probability. Among beta out-of-frame sequences, excess sharing between twins appeared weaker.

With no exceptions, donors were healthy Caucasians. This sequence joins TRBV7-8 and TRBJ1-4; D may be TRBD1 (6 bases). The TCR sequence derives from a newborn girl in good health. Specimen: cord blood. CDR3 sequence: CASSLRLTGREKLFF. The CDR3 DNA follows: TGTGCCAGCAGCTTACGTTTAACAGGGAGAGAAAAACTGTTTTTT. Based on the CDR3 plus reference TRBV7-8 and TRBJ1-4, the full variable domain is GAGVSQSPRYKVAKRGQDVALRCDPISGHVSLFWYQQALGQGPEFLTYFQNEAQLDKSGLPSDRFFAERPEGSVSTLKIQRTQQEDSAVYLCASSLRLTGREKLFFGSGTQLSVL.